These 17 T cell receptor beta chains share one sample of origin, sequenced in a study of OX40 agonist ivuxolimab in advanced cancers. The table came from immunoSEQ multiplex PCR; TCRdb's copy has only in-frame clones and leaves some out. Of about 100,000 clones detected, about nine tenths appear once; the ten largest clones hold 1.5% to 2%. Sequenced material: CD4+ or CD8+ T cells sorted from blood, taken in a trial of the OX40 agonist ivuxolimab. The receptors were sampled from an adult with an advanced solid tumor such as melanoma, head and neck, liver or kidney cancer.

Comments on this clone: Mismatch with germline at one junction end may stem from a read error. The chain combines TRBV7-7 with TRBJ2-2; D ambiguous. The CDR3 length is 14 residues. CDR1 and CDR2 (germline): SSHAT, FNYEAQ (reference sequence). The CDR3 DNA is TGTGCTAGCAGCTTAGGGCCCTACGACGGGGAGCTGTTTTTT. Translating it yields CASSLGPYDGELFF.

V and J are TRBV6-4 and TRBJ2-1; 7 positions match TRBD2. Losses at the gene ends were 0 bases for V and 14 bases for J; bases not matched to a gene: 4. The CDR3 totals 12 residues. Germline lookup yields CDR1 MRHNA and CDR2 SNTAGT. DNA for the CDR3: TGTGCCAGCAGTGACTCAGGGACTATCAAGTTCTTC. Translating gives CASSDSGTIKFF.

The chain combines TRBV7-2 with TRBJ2-7; 10 nucleotides match TRBD1. The ends lost 1 base at V and 7 bases at J; junction bases unmatched: 7. The CDR3 loop spans 15 amino acids. CDR1 is SGHTA and CDR2 is FQGNSA in the germline V gene. This CDR3 is CASSLGDRGLWEQYF. The CDR3 DNA reads TGTGCCAGCAGCTTAGGCGACAGGGGGCTTTGGGAGCAGTACTTC.

This clone showed up just a few times. The chain combines TRBV5-5 with TRBJ2-1; D uncertain. Germline assignment: CDR1 SGHKS and CDR2 YYEKEE (reference sequence). The CDR3 loop spans 12 amino acids. Trimming pared 1 base from V and 7 bases from J, leaving 6 bases between. The CDR3 here is CASSLSLNEQFF. In DNA form, the CDR3 reads TGTGCCAGCAGCTTGTCACTAAATGAGCAGTTCTTC.

The chain couples TRBV28 to TRBJ1-1, with D possibly being TRBD1 (6 bases). The ends were cut back, 7 bases at V and 1 base at J, with 16 bases in the middle. The germline CDR1 and CDR2 sequences are MDHEN and SYDVKM. The CDR3 totals 15 residues. The CDR3 DNA sequence: TGTGCCAGCAACCCGGATCCACAGGGGAACACTGAAGCTTTCTTT. Its protein is CASNPDPQGNTEAFF.

This clone was observed a few times. The chain couples TRBV28 to TRBJ1-5, with D possibly matching TRBD1 (6 bases). The CDR3 totals 16 residues. V gave up 5 bases and J gave up 6 bases, with 20 bases separating them. In germline, CDR1 is MDHEN, CDR2 SYDVKM. The CDR3 DNA sequence: TGTGCCAGCAGTGGAGATGACTACAGGGTTGGTCAGCCCCAGCATTTT. It translates to CASSGDDYRVGQPQHF.

The V and J genes are TRBV30 and TRBJ1-1, with 7 bases aligning to TRBD1. The CDR3 is 14 residues long. J was trimmed by 1 base and V by 1 base; bases with no gene match: 3. From germline, CDR1 is GTSNPN and CDR2 SVGIG (reference sequence). The CDR3 DNA reads as TGTGCCTGGAGTGGCAGGGGGTGGAACACTGAAGCTTTCTTT. Encoded protein: CAWSGRGWNTEAFF.

This chain connects TRBV7-2 to TRBJ2-2; D remains ambiguous. The CDR3 spans 13 residues. Trimming removed 5 bases at V and 0 bases at J, with 4 bases between. Germline V CDR1 and CDR2: SGHTA, FQGNSA. For the CDR3, the DNA is TGTGCCAGCAGCACCGCGAACACCGGGGAGCTGTTTTTT. Residues: CASSTANTGELFF.

The J gene is TRBJ2-1, the V gene TRBV27, with TRBD2 matching over 10 bases. V was clipped by 6 bases and J by 7 bases; unmatched bases: 9. This CDR3 region has 15 residues. Germline V gene data show CDR1 as MNHEY and CDR2 as SMNVEV (reference sequence). In DNA, the CDR3 is TGTGCCAGCAGCAAACCGGGACTAGCGACGAATGAGCAGTTCTTC. Its protein is CASSKPGLATNEQFF.

The chain combines TRBV11-2 with TRBJ1-1; no reliable D call. CDR1 and CDR2 from the germline V gene are SGHAT and FQNNGV. The ends were cut back, 3 bases at V and 2 bases at J, with 7 bases in the middle. There are 13 residues in the CDR3. CDR3 sequence (DNA): TGTGCCAGCAGCTTTAACAGAAACACTGAAGCTTTCTTT. Translating it yields CASSFNRNTEAFF.

This clone was seen once. The rearrangement joins TRBV6-1 to TRBJ1-1; maybe TRBD1 (5 bases). Trimming stripped 8 bases from V and 4 bases from J, with 17 bases between. The germline gives CDR1 MNHNS, CDR2 SASEGT. This CDR3 comprises 14 residues. The CDR3 region has the DNA TGTGCCAGCGGGTCCAATCGGGGGAGCACTGAAGCTTTCTTT. Its protein is CASGSNRGSTEAFF.

This clone was recorded once. The chain couples TRBV6-1 to TRBJ2-1; 12 positions agree with TRBD2. Germline CDR1 MNHNS, CDR2 SASEGT. The CDR3 is 15 amino acids. Losses at the gene ends were 8 bases for V and 1 base for J; bases not matched to a gene: 3. This CDR3 is CASLAGGGSYNEQFF. CDR3 nucleotide sequence: TGTGCCAGCCTAGCGGGAGGGGGGTCCTACAATGAGCAGTTCTTC.

This rearrangement joins TRBV9 to TRBJ2-7, with 7 bases identical to TRBD2. V shed 7 bases and J 6 bases; nucleotides not matched to a gene: 13. The CDR3 spans 14 residues. CDR1 is SGDLS and CDR2 is YYNGEE in the germline V gene. CDR3: CASSRAQRDGEQYF. In DNA, the CDR3 is TGTGCCAGCTCCCGTGCCCAGCGGGACGGCGAGCAGTACTTC.

CDR3 bases: TGTGCCAGCAGCAAAGCGGGCGGGAGGGTCGATGAGCAGTTCTTC. Translating it yields CASSKAGGRVDEQFF. This chain connects TRBV7-6 to TRBJ2-1; 9 positions agree with TRBD2. In germline, CDR1 is SGHVS, CDR2 FNYEAQ. The trim removed 5 bases at V and 8 bases at J, leaving 10 bases unmatched. This CDR3 comprises 15 residues.

The chain recombines TRBV6-5 with TRBJ2-3; 10 bases line up with TRBD2. Germline CDR1 reads MNHEY; CDR2 reads SVGAGI. Trimming removed 8 bases from V and 10 bases from J; junction bases left unmatched: 9. The CDR3 is made up of 13 amino acids. This CDR3 reads CASRPEGLAAQYF. In nucleotides, the CDR3 is TGTGCCAGCCGCCCGGAAGGACTAGCGGCGCAGTATTTT.

The chain has TRBV7-2 and TRBJ1-2; 8 positions match TRBD1. The CDR3 contains 14 residues. V was pared by 0 bases and J by 3 bases, with 0 bases of the junction left unmatched. The germline CDR1 and CDR2 sequences are SGHTA and FQGNSA. CDR3 sequence (DNA): TGTGCCAGCAGCTTAGCGACAGGGGACTATGGCTACACCTTC. Translated: CASSLATGDYGYTF.

CDR3: CASSQGVNTEAFF. The CDR3 DNA follows: TGTGCCAGCAGCCAGGGGGTAAACACTGAAGCTTTCTTT. V gene TRBV14 combines with J gene TRBJ1-1, with D tentatively TRBD1 (5 bases). This CDR3 spans 13 amino acids. Germline V CDR1 and CDR2: SGHDN, FVKESK. The V end lost 3 bases, the J end lost 2 bases, and 7 bases lay between the germline ends. Full variable domain (outside the CDR3, taken from reference TRBV14 and TRBJ1-1): EAGVTQFPSHSVIEKGQTVTLRCDPISGHDNLYWYRRVMGKEIKFLLHFVKESKQDESGMPNNRFLAERTGGTYSTLKVQPAELEDSGVYFCASSQGVNTEAFFGQGTRLTVV.